This paragraph reports one TCR beta chain. Sequencing used immunoSEQ multiplex PCR; TCRdb keeps in-frame clones, though not all of them. The table has more than 85,000 clones, 70% to 90% seen once. This sample was included in a study of blood T cell repertoires in COVID-19. CDR3 length equals 16 residues. Losses at the gene ends were 4 bases for V and 3 bases for J; bases not matched to a gene: 9. CDR1 is SGHVS, CDR2 FQNEAQ, per germline. The V gene is TRBV7-8, the J gene TRBJ2-7; 10 bases align to TRBD2. The sequence was collected from a human donor with COVID-19, enrolled during active disease. The donor label of this sample is uncertain. Material for sequencing was peripheral blood. The CDR3 protein is CASSSGRLAGDYEQYF. In DNA, the CDR3 is TGTGCCAGCAGCTCCGGCCGACTAGCGGGCGACTACGAGCAGTACTTC. Drawing the rest from reference TRBV7-8 and TRBJ2-7, the complete variable domain is GAGVSQSPRYKVAKRGQDVALRCDPISGHVSLFWYQQALGQGPEFLTYFQNEAQLDKSGLPSDRFFAERPEGSVSTLKIQRTQQEDSAVYLCASSSGRLAGDYEQYFGPGTRLTVT.